This TCR beta chain was retrieved from a study of CD8 T cells in Susac syndrome. With random hexamers, 0.5 to 1 ug RNA was reverse transcribed. By means of immunoSEQ multiplex PCR, TCR beta CDR3 spanning 54 Vbeta and 13 Jbeta underwent amplification. TCRdb re-called the immunoSEQ multiplex PCR reads with MiXCR, one entry per CDR3 protein. The sample contains about 430,000 distinct CDR3 sequences, about 85% of which appear only once. The origin of this receptor is a human donor with multiple sclerosis. The material sequenced was CD8+ T cells from PBMCs.

CDR3: CSARHRDRVRYEQFF. The CDR3 bases are TGCAGTGCTAGACACCGGGACAGGGTGAGGTATGAGCAGTTCTTC. The chain joins TRBV20-1 to TRBJ2-1; the match to TRBD1 covers 9 bases. This CDR3 has 15 amino acids. Germline V gives CDR1 DFQATT, CDR2 SNEGSKA (reference sequence). V lost 2 bases to trimming and J lost 8 bases; unmatched junction nucleotides: 10.